A single TCR beta chain is shown here with its context. What it recognizes is unknown. The entry originates in a study of Graves' ophthalmopathy and Graves' hyperthyroidism. Study-wide context: Investigators collected peripheral blood at initial diagnosis, before any treatment was given.

Newly diagnosed hyperthyroidism donors, aged 18 to 65, duration under 2 months. Diagnosis was based on clinical symptoms, serum thyroxine, TRAb, thyroid ultrasound and orbital computed tomography. The ends were cut back, 4 bases at V and 4 bases at J, with 19 bases in the middle. The CDR3 contains 16 residues. Germline lookup yields CDR1 MNHEY and CDR2 SVGAGI. Findings and caveats of the study: Prediction of ophthalmopathy progression reached 70.59% sensitivity and about 72% specificity.

TCR beta CDR3 amplification used RNA transcripts. HTBI primers were employed in first-round RT-PCR, then a second-round multiplex PCR followed. TCRdb reprocessed the multiplex PCR reads with MiXCR, giving one entry per CDR3 protein. The sample holds about 420,000 distinct CDR3 sequences, approximately 21% seen once. Sequenced material: peripheral blood. The chain employs TRBV6-5 and TRBJ1-2; no firm D call. This sequence was found in a woman aged 18-29 years with stable Graves' hyperthyroidism. CDR3 residues: CASSSYPLKVGYGYTF. The CDR3 nucleotides read TGTGCCAGCAGTTCCTACCCTCTCAAGGTTGGCTATGGCTACACCTTC.